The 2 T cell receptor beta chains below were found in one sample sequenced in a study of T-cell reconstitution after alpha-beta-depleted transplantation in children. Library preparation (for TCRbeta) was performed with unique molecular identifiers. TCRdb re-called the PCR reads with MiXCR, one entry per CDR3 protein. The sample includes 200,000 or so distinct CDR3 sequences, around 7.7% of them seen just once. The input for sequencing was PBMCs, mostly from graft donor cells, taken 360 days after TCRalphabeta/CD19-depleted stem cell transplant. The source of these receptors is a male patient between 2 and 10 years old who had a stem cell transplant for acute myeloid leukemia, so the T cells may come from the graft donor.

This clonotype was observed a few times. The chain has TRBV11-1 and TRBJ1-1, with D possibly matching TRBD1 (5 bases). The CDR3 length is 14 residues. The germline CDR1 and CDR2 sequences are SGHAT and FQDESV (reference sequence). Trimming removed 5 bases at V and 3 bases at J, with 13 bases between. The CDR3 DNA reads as TGTGCCAGCAGCCCATTGGAGGGGTACACTGAAGCTTTCTTT. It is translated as CASSPLEGYTEAFF.

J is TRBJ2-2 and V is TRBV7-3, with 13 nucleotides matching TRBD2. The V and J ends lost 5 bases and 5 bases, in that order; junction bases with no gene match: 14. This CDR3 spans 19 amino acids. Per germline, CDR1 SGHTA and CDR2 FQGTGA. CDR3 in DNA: TGTGCCAGCAGCCTAGAAATTCCGGGACTAGCGGGGAATACCGGGGAGCTGTTTTTT. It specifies CASSLEIPGLAGNTGELFF.